This TCR beta chain was retrieved from a study of T cell changes during pregnancy in multiple sclerosis. Looked up from germline, CDR1 is SGHRS and CDR2 is YFSETQ. V lost 2 bases and J lost 5, with 17 bases in between. The CDR3 totals 15 residues. The data were produced by immunoSEQ multiplex PCR, yet TCRdb's version contains in-frame clones alone and is incomplete. The sample lists about 67,000 clones; 80% to 95% were seen once. The sample consisted of peripheral blood, taken in the second trimester of pregnancy. The V gene is TRBV5-1, the J gene TRBJ2-7; a possible D gene is TRBD1 (6 bases). This TCR was sampled from a female donor with multiple sclerosis, enrolled in a pregnancy study. The CDR3 sequence: CASSLSLRRGDEQYF. In nucleotides, the CDR3 is TGCGCCAGCAGCTTATCCCTTCGCAGGGGAGACGAGCAGTACTTC.